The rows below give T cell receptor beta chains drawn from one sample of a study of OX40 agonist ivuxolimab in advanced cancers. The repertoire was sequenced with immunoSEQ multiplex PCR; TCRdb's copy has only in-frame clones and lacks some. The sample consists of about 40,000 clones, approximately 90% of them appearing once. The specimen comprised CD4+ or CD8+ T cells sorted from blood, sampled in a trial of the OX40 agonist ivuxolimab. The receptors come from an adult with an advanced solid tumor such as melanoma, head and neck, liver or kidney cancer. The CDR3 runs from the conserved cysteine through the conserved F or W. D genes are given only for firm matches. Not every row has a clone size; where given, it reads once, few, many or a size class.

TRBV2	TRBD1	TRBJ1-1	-	CASSVPRDRGNTEAFF	TGTGCCAGCAGTGTCCCCCGGGACAGGGGGAACACTGAAGCTTTCTTT
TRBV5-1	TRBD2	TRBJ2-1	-	CASSPNSGGTLNHNEQFF	TGCGCCAGCAGCCCAAATAGCGGGGGGACCCTCAATCACAATGAGCAGTTCTTC
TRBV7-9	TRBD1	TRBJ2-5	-	CASTATGSYQETQYF	TGTGCCAGCACCGCGACAGGGTCGTACCAAGAGACCCAGTACTTC
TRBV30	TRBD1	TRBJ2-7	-	CAWSVGRGRSYEQYF	TGTGCCTGGAGTGTGGGCAGGGGGCGATCATACGAGCAGTACTTC
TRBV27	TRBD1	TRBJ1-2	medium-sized	CASSLVWDRPSRGYTF	TGTGCCAGCAGTTTAGTCTGGGACAGGCCTTCGAGAGGCTACACCTTC
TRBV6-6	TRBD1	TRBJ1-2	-	CASSYSGTGRDGYTF	TGTGCCAGCAGTTACTCCGGGACAGGGAGGGATGGCTACACCTTC
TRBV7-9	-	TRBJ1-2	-	CASSGPGGHGDGYTF	TGTGCCAGCAGCGGGCCCGGAGGCCACGGGGATGGCTACACCTTC
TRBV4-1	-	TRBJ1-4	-	CASSPRGEVGKLFF	TGCGCCAGCAGCCCAAGAGGCGAGGTAGGAAAACTGTTTTTT
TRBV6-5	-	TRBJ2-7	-	CASSYSYRVSSGQYF	TGTGCCAGCAGTTACTCGTACCGGGTATCAAGTGGGCAGTACTTC
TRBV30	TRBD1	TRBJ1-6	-	CAWSSGQGNSPLHF	TGTGCCTGGAGTTCCGGACAGGGAAATTCACCCCTCCACTTT
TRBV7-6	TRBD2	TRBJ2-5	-	CASSPGLAVETQYF	TGTGCCAGCAGCCCGGGACTAGCGGTTGAGACCCAGTACTTC
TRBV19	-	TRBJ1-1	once	CASSIVRSREAFF	TGTGCCAGTAGTATAGTTAGGTCCCGAGAAGCTTTCTTT
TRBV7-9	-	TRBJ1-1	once	CASSLVPGTVDWKAFF	TGTGCCAGCAGCTTAGTCCCCGGGACGGTTGACTGGAAAGCTTTCTTT
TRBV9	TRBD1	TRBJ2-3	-	CASSPRQGLTPVDTQYF	TGTGCCAGCAGCCCCAGACAGGGTCTCACACCTGTAGATACGCAGTATTTT
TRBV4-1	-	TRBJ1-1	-	CASSLLGRGQNTEAFF	TGCGCCAGCAGCCTTTTAGGGCGGGGGCAGAACACTGAAGCTTTCTTT
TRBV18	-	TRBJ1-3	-	CASSPHPNTIYF	TGTGCCAGCTCGCCGCATCCGAACACCATATATTTT
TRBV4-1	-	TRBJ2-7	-	CASSPPGNPYEQYF	TGCGCCAGCAGCCCACCCGGGAACCCCTACGAGCAGTACTTC
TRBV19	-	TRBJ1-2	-	CASSIDHPVGYTF	TGTGCCAGTAGTATAGATCACCCAGTTGGCTACACCTTC
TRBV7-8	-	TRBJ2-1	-	CASRPPTASSYNEQFF	TGTGCCAGCAGACCCCCGACCGCGAGCTCCTACAATGAGCAGTTCTTC
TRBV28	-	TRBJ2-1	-	CASSSGLWSYNEQFF	TGTGCCAGCAGTTCGGGGCTGTGGTCCTACAATGAGCAGTTCTTC
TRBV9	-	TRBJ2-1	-	CASSPQQGSYNEQFF	TGTGCCAGCAGCCCACAGCAGGGCTCCTACAATGAGCAGTTCTTC
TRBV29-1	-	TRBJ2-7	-	CSIKDSKSSYEQYF	TGCAGCATAAAGGACTCTAAGAGCTCCTACGAGCAGTACTTC
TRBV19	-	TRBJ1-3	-	CASRSGNTIYF	TGTGCCAGTAGGTCCGGAAACACCATATATTTT
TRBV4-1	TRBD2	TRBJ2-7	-	CASSGTSGYEQYF	TGCGCCAGCAGCGGGACTAGCGGCTACGAGCAGTACTTC
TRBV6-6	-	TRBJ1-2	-	CASRTQGRAGYTF	TGTGCCAGCAGAACCCAGGGACGGGCTGGGTACACCTTC
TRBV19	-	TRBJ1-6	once	CASSVPRSGSYNSPLHF	TGTGCCAGTAGTGTCCCAAGAAGTGGCTCCTATAATTCACCCCTCCACTTT
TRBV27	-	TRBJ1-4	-	CASSLSPGATNEKLFF	TGTGCCAGCAGTTTATCGCCTGGAGCAACTAATGAAAAACTGTTTTTT
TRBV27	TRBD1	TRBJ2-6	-	CASSLTGQGNVLTF	TGTGCCAGCAGTTTAACGGGACAGGGGAACGTCCTGACTTTC
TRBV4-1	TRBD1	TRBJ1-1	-	CASSRSGGQVNTEAFF	TGCGCCAGCAGCCGATCCGGAGGACAGGTGAACACTGAAGCTTTCTTT
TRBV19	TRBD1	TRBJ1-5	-	CATSSGTGGGGNQPQHF	TGTGCCACTTCATCCGGGACAGGGGGCGGGGGCAATCAGCCCCAGCATTTT
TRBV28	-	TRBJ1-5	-	CASSLELGRPQHF	TGTGCCAGCAGTTTAGAGTTGGGCCGGCCCCAGCATTTT
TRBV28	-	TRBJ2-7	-	CASSTSRQDEQYF	TGTGCCAGCAGTACCAGCAGACAGGACGAGCAGTACTTC
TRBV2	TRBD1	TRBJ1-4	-	CASSPKYPGGRGEKLFF	TGTGCCAGCAGTCCTAAATACCCAGGGGGAAGGGGTGAAAAACTGTTTTTT
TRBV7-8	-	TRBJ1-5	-	CASSLGGGLGQPQHF	TGTGCCAGCAGCTTGGGGGGGGGCCTAGGGCAGCCCCAGCATTTT
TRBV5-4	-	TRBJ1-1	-	CASSWGGFPGTEAFF	TGTGCCAGCAGCTGGGGGGGGTTCCCCGGCACTGAAGCTTTCTTT
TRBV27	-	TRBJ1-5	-	CASRHGTGFGPQHF	TGTGCCAGCAGGCATGGAACAGGGTTCGGGCCCCAGCATTTT
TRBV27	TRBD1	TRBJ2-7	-	CASSLSGTGAFYEQYF	TGTGCCAGCAGTTTATCGGGGACAGGGGCTTTCTACGAGCAGTACTTC
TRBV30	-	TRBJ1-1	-	CAWSVYRSTEAFF	TGTGCCTGGAGTGTTTACAGGAGCACTGAAGCTTTCTTT
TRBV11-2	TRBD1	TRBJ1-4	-	CASSLGQGLEKLFF	TGTGCCAGCAGCTTGGGACAGGGGCTTGAAAAACTGTTTTTT
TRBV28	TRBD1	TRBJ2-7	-	CASSSRTGFYEQYF	TGTGCCAGCAGTTCTCGGACAGGGTTCTACGAGCAGTACTTC